Sequencing of this TCR beta chain was carried out in a study of glioma-infiltrating T cells after dendritic cell vaccination. Study-wide background: Monocyte-derived dendritic cells, cultured six to seven days with IL-4 and GM-CSF, were pulsed with autologous tumor lysate. Study observations and caveats: No direct clonality-survival link was found; a diverse polyclonal response may matter.

Input was approximately 1.8 ug genomic DNA, or all available if less. Amplification used 60 V beta primers and 13 J beta primers. The assay was immunoSEQ multiplex PCR, and TCRdb's table has in-frame clones only and misses some. This table has about 92,000 clones, 86% appearing once. This clone is a singleton in its sample. Its antigen is undetermined. Trimming shortened V by 6 bases and J by 3 bases, and 27 bases separated the two germline ends. CDR3 length: 18 amino acids. Germline CDR1 is MRHNA and CDR2 is SNTAGT. The receptor was derived from a human donor with glioblastoma. The chain links TRBV6-4 to TRBJ2-7; tentatively, D is TRBD2 (5 bases). The sample in question was blood, obtained before dendritic cell vaccination. Here the CDR3 DNA reads TGTGCCAGCAGCCGCCCGGGAATGGCAGGCCAAATCTACTACGAGCAGTACTTC. Amino acids: CASSRPGMAGQIYYEQYF.